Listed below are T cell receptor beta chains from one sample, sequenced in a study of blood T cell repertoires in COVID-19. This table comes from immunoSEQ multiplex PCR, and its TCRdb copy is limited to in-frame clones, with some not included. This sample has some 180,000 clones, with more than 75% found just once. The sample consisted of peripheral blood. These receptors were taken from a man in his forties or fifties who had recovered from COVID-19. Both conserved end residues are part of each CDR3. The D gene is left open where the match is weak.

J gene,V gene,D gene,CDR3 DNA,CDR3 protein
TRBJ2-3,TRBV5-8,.,TGTGCCAGCAGCTTGGGCGAAAACACAGATACGCAGTATTTT,CASSLGENTDTQYF
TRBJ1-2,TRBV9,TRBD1,TGTGCCAGCAGCCCTACGGGACAGAAAGGCTACACCTTC,CASSPTGQKGYTF
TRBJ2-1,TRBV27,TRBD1,TGTGCCAGCAGTTCAGGGGGTTGGAATGAGCAGTTCTTC,CASSSGGWNEQFF
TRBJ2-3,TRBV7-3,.,TGTGCCAGCAGCCCATCGAAGGTCCCGGGAGCTACGGATACGCAGTATTTT,CASSPSKVPGATDTQYF
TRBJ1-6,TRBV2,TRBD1,TGTGCCAGCAGTGACGCAGGGACAGGGGTTTTTAATTCACCCCTCCACTTT,CASSDAGTGVFNSPLHF
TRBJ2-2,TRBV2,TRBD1,TGTGCCAGCAGTAGACAGGGGCTTCGAACCGGGGAGCTGTTTTTT,CASSRQGLRTGELFF
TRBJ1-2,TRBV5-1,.,TGCGCCAGCAGCTTTGAACAGTACTATGGCTACACCTTC,CASSFEQYYGYTF
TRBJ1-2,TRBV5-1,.,TGCGCCAGCAGCTCCCGGACAGCATACTATGGCTACACCTTC,CASSSRTAYYGYTF
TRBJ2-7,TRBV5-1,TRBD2,TGCGCCAGCCGCGGAGACAGACGGGGGGCCTACGAGCAGTACTTC,CASRGDRRGAYEQYF
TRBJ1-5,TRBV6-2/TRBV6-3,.,TGTGCCAGCAGTTACAGACAGGTTGGCAATCAGCCCCAGCATTTT,CASSYRQVGNQPQHF